A single sample is the source of the 6 T cell receptor beta chains below, sequenced in a study of T cells in localized non-small cell lung cancer (TCRdb year 2020). Library preparation used the immunoSEQ multiplex PCR assay. TCRdb re-hosts the immuneACCESS table, in-frame sequences only. Its copies lack some clones; in the studies checked, an unresolved V gene accounts for under half of them, and the cause for the rest is not known. Across this sample there are about 20,000 clones, with more than 75% seen only once. The leading ten clones occupy over 9% of the sample. The sample in question was PBMCs, obtained before any cancer treatment. These receptors were collected from a man between 40 and 70 years old with stage II squamous cell lung carcinoma.

The V and J genes are TRBV10-3 and TRBJ2-3; 12 nucleotides match TRBD2. The V segment lost 3 bases and the J segment 3 bases; nucleotides outside the gene matches: 4. The CDR3 consists of 16 residues. Germline V gene sequence: CDR1 ENHRY, CDR2 SYGVKD. CDR3 in DNA: TGTGCCATCAGTGATGGACTAGCGGGAAAAACAGATACGCAGTATTTT. Its protein is CAISDGLAGKTDTQYF.

The chain links TRBV4-2 to TRBJ2-2; 10 positions match TRBD2. The germline V gene has CDR1 LGHNA and CDR2 YNFKEQ. With 8 bases clipped from V and 3 bases from J, the junction kept 18 bases outside the gene matches. The CDR3 is 19 amino acids. CDR3 coding DNA: TGTGCCAGCTACCCAGGGCAAGCGGGGGGGCTCATACACACCGGGGAGCTGTTTTTT. It is translated as CASYPGQAGGLIHTGELFF.

This chain joins TRBV7-6 and TRBJ2-7; D may be TRBD1 or TRBD2 (5 bases each). The CDR3 consists of 15 residues. V was shortened by 4 bases and J by 3 bases, with 16 bases between the two germline ends. Germline assignment: CDR1 SGHVS and CDR2 FNYEAQ. The CDR3 region is CASSSTGDGGYEQYF. Here the CDR3 DNA reads TGTGCCAGCAGCTCAACCGGGGACGGAGGCTACGAGCAGTACTTC.

The CDR3 is CASSGRLDVNEQFF. CDR3 in DNA: TGTGCCAGCAGTGGGCGCCTGGACGTCAATGAGCAGTTCTTC. The chain uses TRBV2 and TRBJ2-1; unclear D gene. Germline V gives CDR1 SNHLY, CDR2 FYNNEI. V was clipped by 4 bases and J by 6 bases, with 13 bases between them. This CDR3 is 14 amino acids long.

The chain joins TRBV6-1 to TRBJ1-2; D not certain. Trimming removed 10 bases from V and 2 bases from J, with 8 bases in between. CDR1 MNHNS and CDR2 SASEGT come from the germline V gene. CDR3 length: 11 amino acids. In nucleotides, the CDR3 is TGTGCCATAACGGCCAACTATGGCTACACCTTC. Translation: CAITANYGYTF.

This chain joins TRBV6-5 and TRBJ1-5, with D possibly TRBD1 on 6 matching bases. V lost 5 bases to trimming and J lost 0 bases, with 11 bases between them. This CDR3 region has 15 residues. Per the germline V gene, CDR1 is MNHEY and CDR2 is SVGAGI. CDR3 region: CASSMGTHSNQPQHF. DNA for the CDR3: TGTGCCAGCAGTATGGGGACACATAGCAATCAGCCCCAGCATTTT.